The source of this T cell receptor beta chain is a study of PD-1 blockade in classical Hodgkin lymphoma. Study-wide results and caveats: According to reports, newly diagnosed patients had lower baseline TCR diversity than healthy donors, and relapsed/refractory patients had lower baseline TCR diversity still.

A word on this clone: Its antigen is as yet unknown.

Time point indicated: newly diagnosed, previously untreated cHL patient sample. CD4+ T cells were purified from thawed PBMCs by negative selection. Germline CDR1 is SGHRS and CDR2 is YFSETQ. The CDR3 is made up of 15 amino acids. The V gene lost 3 bases and the J gene lost 7 bases, with 20 bases spanning the gap. Clones were read by immunoSEQ multiplex PCR, and TCRdb kept only the in-frame ones, dropping some. The profile shows about 20,000 clones, over 80% of them singletons. This chain connects TRBV5-1 to TRBJ2-7, with D possibly matching TRBD2 (7 bases). The TCR originated in a human donor with classical Hodgkin lymphoma. Sequenced input: CD4+ T cells from blood. The CDR3 region is CASSWGGGEYEEQYF. The CDR3 DNA sequence: TGCGCCAGCAGCTGGGGGGGCGGCGAGTACGAAGAGCAGTACTTC.